The 22 T cell receptor beta chains below all came from one sample that was sequenced in a study of tumor-infiltrating lymphocytes in primary liver carcinoma. The input was around 500 ng total RNA; TCR beta cDNA was made from it with a constant-region primer. Each TCR beta library was derived from three nested multiplex PCR rounds that employed slightly modified ARM-PCR. TRBV1-TRBV30 forward and Cbeta reverse primers drove the first two roughly 10-cycle rounds. TCRdb called the multiplex PCR reads again in MiXCR, with one record for every CDR3 protein. The sample records tens of thousands of distinct CDR3 sequences, over 60% being singletons. Unsorted bulk tissue, about 18-31 mg of it, served as the source for co-extraction of RNA and DNA. Specimen: liver tumor tissue from sampling region 1. The sample's subset: tumor region T1, superior pole. The receptors shown here come from a man aged 35 to 55 with primary liver carcinoma and hepatitis B virus infection.

This clonotype was found many times. The chain couples TRBV10-3 to TRBJ2-2, with a possible D match to TRBD1 (6 bases). Germline V gene sequence: CDR1 ENHRY, CDR2 SYGVKD. The CDR3 runs 16 residues. Trimming shortened V by 0 bases and J by 5 bases, and 13 bases separated the two germline ends. Here the CDR3 DNA reads TGTGCCATCAGTGAGTCACAGGGTGTGAGGACCGGGGAGCTGTTTTTT. This encodes CAISESQGVRTGELFF.

This clonotype was picked up a small number of times. The chain combines TRBV6-5 with TRBJ2-1, with a possible D match to TRBD2 (6 bases). CDR3 size: 16 residues. Germline lookup yields CDR1 MNHEY and CDR2 SVGAGI. Trimming took 4 bases from V and 4 from J, leaving 17 bases between them. CDR3 coding DNA: TGTGCCAGCAGTTTCGGTGGACTAACGGGATACAATGAGCAGTTCTTC. Translating gives CASSFGGLTGYNEQFF.

The chain is built from TRBV2 and TRBJ2-7; 10 nucleotides line up with TRBD1. V lost 6 bases to trimming and J lost 2 bases; unmatched junction nucleotides: 4. The V gene's germline CDR1 is SNHLY and CDR2 FYNNEI. The CDR3 loop spans 14 amino acids. CDR3 residues: CASSTDRGAYEQYF. DNA of the CDR3: TGTGCCAGCAGCACGGACAGGGGGGCCTACGAGCAGTACTTC.

The chain links TRBV4-1 to TRBJ2-7; 8 bases align to TRBD1. The CDR3 extends over 18 amino acids. Trimming cost V 3 bases and J 2 bases; bases outside gene matches: 15. CDR1 MGHRA and CDR2 YSYEKL come from the germline V gene. CDR3 loop: CASSHGQGVPEIPYEQYF. The DNA for the CDR3 is TGCGCCAGCAGCCATGGACAGGGTGTCCCGGAAATTCCCTACGAGCAGTACTTC.

This clonotype was seen once. One junction end does not reproduce the germline sequence, and a read error may be involved. The CDR3 bases are TGTACCAGCAGTTTACTCACTGGGCGCGACACTGGGGAGCTGTTTTTT. It specifies CTSSLLTGRDTGELFF. J is TRBJ2-2 and V is TRBV11-1; no clear D gene. This CDR3 contains 16 residues. Germline V gene sequence: CDR1 SGHAT, CDR2 FQDESV (reference sequence).

Notes on this clonotype: A clone one base away is much larger, so this may be a read error. This chain uses TRBV6-6 with TRBJ2-7; 7 bases map to TRBD1. This CDR3 has 14 amino acids. The V gene's germline CDR1 is MNHNY and CDR2 SVGAGI (reference sequence). CDR3 amino acids: CASKMTGQSYEQCF. The CDR3 nucleotides read TGTGCCAGCAAAATGACGGGACAGAGCTACGAGCAGTGCTTC.

A word on this clonotype: A junction end diverges from the germline sequence, so it may reflect a read error. This chain connects TRBV11-1 to TRBJ2-2; a weak D match, TRBD2 (6 bases). The CDR3 has 13 residues. Germline CDR1 reads SGHAT; CDR2 reads FQDESV (reference sequence). The CDR3 loop is CVSSLLVGGELFF. The CDR3 DNA reads as TGTGTCAGCAGCTTACTAGTCGGCGGGGAACTGTTTTTT.

The V and J genes are TRBV1 and TRBJ2-7. TRBV1 is a recognized pseudogene. This CDR3 spans 15 amino acids. The CDR3 reads CTSGLLRRVSYEQYF. The CDR3 DNA follows: TGCACCAGCGGCCTCCTTCGAAGAGTAAGCTATGAGCAGTACTTC.

A single count supports this clonotype. The rearrangement joins TRBV7-8 to TRBJ2-2; D perhaps matches TRBD1 (7 bases). CDR3 length: 17 residues. Trimming cost V 7 bases and J 1 base, with 19 bases left between them. Germline V CDR1 and CDR2: SGHVS, FQNEAQ. CDR3 in amino acids: CASTSGGGGVNTGELFF. CDR3 DNA: TGTGCCAGCACCTCAGGGGGAGGAGGGGTGAACACCGGGGAGCTGTTTTTT.

The chain recombines TRBV14 with TRBJ2-1; 8 bases fit TRBD1. CDR3 length: 18 residues. The V segment lost 7 bases and the J segment 9 bases; nucleotides outside the gene matches: 23. The V gene's germline CDR1 is SGHDN and CDR2 FVKESK. CDR3 protein: CASNPLLDRVERYGEQFF. CDR3 DNA sequence: TGTGCCAGCAACCCCCTCCTGGACAGGGTGGAACGGTACGGTGAGCAGTTCTTC.

On this clonotype itself: The CDR3 carries no conserved terminal phenylalanine or tryptophan, so it likely arises from a read error. The rearrangement joins TRBV10-3 to TRBJ2-3; 8 nucleotides line up with TRBD2. Germline-derived CDR1 and CDR2 are ENHRY and SYGVKD. CDR3 length: 15 residues. The CDR3 spells CAISERAGATDTQYL. CDR3 bases: TGTGCCATCAGCGAGAGAGCGGGAGCAACAGATACACAGTATCTT.

The J gene is TRBJ2-2, the V gene TRBV7-9; D not certain. The germline V gene encodes CDR1 SEHNR and CDR2 FQNEAQ (reference sequence). V gave up 3 bases and J gave up 9 bases, with 8 bases separating them. The CDR3 extends over 12 amino acids. The CDR3 spells CASSFNSRELFF. CDR3 bases: TGTGCCAGCAGCTTCAACAGCAGGGAGCTGTTTTTT.

The chain links TRBV5-1 to TRBJ2-5, with D possibly being TRBD2 (6 bases). V gave up 0 bases and J gave up 8 bases, with 14 bases separating them. The CDR3 length is 14 residues. Germline V gene sequence: CDR1 SGHRS, CDR2 YFSETQ. DNA of the CDR3: TGCGCCAGCAGCTTGGTCTGCGGGGACGAAACCCAGTACTTC. This encodes CASSLVCGDETQYF.

This clonotype was recorded only once. The junction departs from the called germline gene at one end, perhaps through a read error. The genes are TRBV7-9 and TRBJ2-7, with D possibly being TRBD1 (6 bases). The CDR3 length is 15 residues. Germline loops: CDR1 SEHNR, CDR2 FQNEAQ (reference sequence). The CDR3 loop is CASSLWGLSSCEQYF. The CDR3, as DNA: TGTGCCAGCAGTTTATGGGGGCTGAGCTCCTGCGAGCAGTACTTC.

With regard to this clonotype: No conserved phenylalanine or tryptophan ends this CDR3, so it is likely a read error. This chain links TRBV6-1 with TRBJ2-3; D is unclear. The length of the CDR3 is 11 residues. The V and J ends lost 2 bases and 7 bases respectively, with 4 bases between them. Germline V gene data show CDR1 as MNHNS and CDR2 as SASEGT. CDR3 region: CASSECHTQYL. CDR3 coding DNA: TGTGCCAGCAGTGAATGTCATACGCAGTATTTA.

Worth noting for this clonotype: A read error may account for a junction end that differs from germline. The rearrangement joins TRBV4-1 to TRBJ2-5; 9 bases agree with TRBD2. Germline V CDR1 and CDR2: MGHRA, YSYEKL. CDR3 length: 17 amino acids. The CDR3, as DNA: TGTCCCAGCAGCCAAGATCTGGGTAGCGGGGGCCAAGAGACCCAATACTTC. Protein product: CPSSQDLGSGGQETQYF.

In the case of this clonotype: A clone one base away is much larger, so this may be a read error. The CDR3 carries no conserved terminal phenylalanine or tryptophan, so it likely arises from a read error. This chain uses TRBV7-8 with TRBJ2-5; a weak D match, TRBD1 (7 bases). CDR3 size: 13 residues. CDR1 SGHVS and CDR2 FQNEAQ come from the germline V gene. V lost 5 bases, J lost 5 bases, and 12 bases lay in between. In nucleotides, the CDR3 is TGTGCCAGCAGCCCAGGGGGGTTGGAGACCCAGTACATC. This sequence encodes CASSPGGLETQYI.

Many counts were recorded for this clonotype. The chain employs TRBV4-1 and TRBJ2-1; TRBD2 is a possible D gene (6 bases). Germline CDR1 is MGHRA and CDR2 is YSYEKL. The germline V and J ends were trimmed by 3 bases and 1 base, with 7 bases remaining between them. The CDR3 sequence is 14 residues long. CDR3 protein: CASSQEGSYNEQFF. CDR3 DNA sequence: TGCGCCAGCAGCCAGGAGGGGTCCTACAATGAGCAGTTCTTC.

By share, this clonotype counts as medium-sized. The rearrangement uses TRBV11-2 and TRBJ2-5; 13 positions match TRBD2. The V gene end was trimmed by 0 bases and the J gene end by 2 bases; junction bases not matched to a gene: 3. CDR1 and CDR2 (germline): SGHAT, FQNNGV. This CDR3 spans 17 amino acids. The CDR3 coding sequence is TGTGCCAGCAGCTTAGATATGGGACTAGCGGGACAAGAGACCCAGTACTTC. It codes for CASSLDMGLAGQETQYF. Variable domain in full (rest from reference TRBV11-2 and TRBJ2-5): EAGVAQSPRYKIIEKRQSVAFWCNPISGHATLYWYQQILGQGPKLLIQFQNNGVVDDSQLPKDRFSAERLKGVDSTLKIQPAKLEDSAVYLCASSLDMGLAGQETQYFGPGTRLLVL.

As concerns this clonotype: At one of its ends the junction is not consistent with the germline gene, which may arise from a read error. The CDR3 spells CATLTELNSETFF. The CDR3 coding sequence is TGTGCCACCCTAACAGAACTGAACAGTGAAACTTTCTTT. The V call is TRBV10-3, the J call TRBJ1-1; no clear D gene. From germline, CDR1 is ENHRY and CDR2 SYGVKD. The CDR3 runs to 13 residues.

Turning to this clonotype: The final CDR3 position lacks the conserved phenylalanine or tryptophan, pointing to a likely read error. This chain joins TRBV6-1 and TRBJ1-6; D not certain. The CDR3 length is 12 residues. CDR1 MNHNS and CDR2 SASEGT come from the germline V gene. CDR3 nucleotides: TGTGCCGGCAGTTTGGGAAATTCACCCCTCCACTAT. Protein product: CAGSLGNSPLHY.

For this clonotype: The CDR3 does not close with the conserved phenylalanine or tryptophan, likely indicating a read error. The chain recombines TRBV10-1 with TRBJ2-7; 8 bases are shared with TRBD2. V shed 3 bases, J shed 4 bases, and the junction held 11 bases outside the gene matches. Germline V gene sequence: CDR1 WNHNN, CDR2 SYGVQD (reference sequence). This CDR3 is 16 amino acids long. CDR3 coding DNA: TGCGCCAGCAGTGATCCCAGCGGGAGTGGTTCGTACGAGCAGTACCTC. This codes for CASSDPSGSGSYEQYL.